This passage covers 19 T cell receptor beta chains from one sample sequenced in a study of shared clonotypes between healthy human individuals. Here immunoSEQ multiplex PCR was the method, and the copy in TCRdb shows in-frame clones only, minus some. The table lists 2 million to 2.5 million clones, 90% to 95% of them singletons. Sequenced sample: naive CD4+ T cells from PBMCs. Subset noted: CD45RA+ positively selected. All receptors come from a man aged 18-30 years in good health. Some clones in this sample may be carry-over from other donors' samples.

This chain links TRBV27 with TRBJ2-1; 10 nucleotides match TRBD1. The CDR3 has 15 residues. In germline, CDR1 is MNHEY, CDR2 SMNVEV (reference sequence). With 3 bases clipped from V and 9 bases from J, the junction kept 8 bases outside the gene matches. CDR3: CASSFRDRGYPEQFF. The CDR3 DNA follows: TGTGCCAGCAGTTTCAGGGACAGGGGTTACCCTGAGCAGTTCTTC.

As DNA, the CDR3 is TGTGCCAGCAGACAACATCTCCGACGTGCTAGCGGGTGGACAGATACGCAGTATTTT. It translates to CASRQHLRRASGWTDTQYF. The chain uses TRBV7-6 and TRBJ2-3, with 8 bases that match TRBD2. The CDR3 loop spans 19 amino acids. Germline loops: CDR1 SGHVS, CDR2 FNYEAQ. Trimming removed 6 bases from V and 3 bases from J; junction bases left unmatched: 20.

V and J are TRBV18 and TRBJ1-1, with 9 nucleotides matching TRBD1. CDR3 length equals 15 residues. Germline values: CDR1 KGHSH, CDR2 LQKENI. V was clipped by 3 bases and J by 3 bases; unmatched bases: 5. CDR3 coding DNA: TGTGCCAGCTCACCCTTGACAGGGGGGGACACTGAAGCTTTCTTT. Translating gives CASSPLTGGDTEAFF.

The chain is built from TRBV5-6 and TRBJ2-5, with a possible D match to TRBD1 (5 bases). The CDR3 spans 16 residues. Per germline, CDR1 SGHDT and CDR2 YYEEEE. V lost 3 bases to trimming and J lost 5 bases, with 20 bases between them. CDR3 sequence: CASSSRQSGRFETQYF. DNA for the CDR3: TGTGCCAGCAGCTCCCGACAGTCGGGCAGGTTTGAGACCCAGTACTTC.

V is TRBV12-5 and J is TRBJ2-1; 7 bases fit TRBD2. Per the germline V gene, CDR1 is LGHNT and CDR2 is FRNRAP. This CDR3 contains 15 residues. V lost 7 bases and J lost 5; bases outside the gene matches: 11. For the CDR3, the DNA is TGTGCTAGTGCCCTAGCTAGCGGAGGGGACAATGAGCAGTTCTTC. Amino acids: CASALASGGDNEQFF.

The chain recombines TRBV28 with TRBJ2-6; D might be TRBD1 or TRBD2, each matching 6 bases. The germline V and J ends were trimmed by 3 bases and 2 bases, with 11 bases remaining between them. Germline V gene lookup returns CDR1 MDHEN and CDR2 SYDVKM. The CDR3 runs 16 residues. CDR3 loop: CASSFWGAPGANVLTF. CDR3 DNA: TGTGCCAGCAGTTTTTGGGGGGCCCCTGGGGCCAACGTCCTGACTTTC.

This clone was seen just once. This chain connects TRBV5-1 to TRBJ2-1; 16 bases match TRBD2. With 4 bases clipped from V and 7 bases from J, the junction kept 8 bases outside the gene matches. This CDR3 is 17 amino acids long. Germline V gives CDR1 SGHRS, CDR2 YFSETQ. CDR3 coding DNA: TGCGCCAGCAGCGGGGGACTAGCGGGAGGGCCGTTGAATGAGCAGTTCTTC. As protein: CASSGGLAGGPLNEQFF.

Regarding this clone: This same CDR3 is encoded by further DNA sequences in the sample. The chain combines TRBV28 with TRBJ2-1, with D hard to call. Looked up from germline, CDR1 is MDHEN and CDR2 is SYDVKM. The V end was cut by 6 bases, the J end by 3 bases, with 3 bases between. The CDR3 sequence is 11 residues long. This chain's CDR3 is CASSFYNEQFF. Written as DNA, the CDR3 is TGTGCCAGCAGCTTCTACAATGAGCAGTTCTTC.

This chain joins TRBV2 and TRBJ1-6; weak D call: TRBD1 (5 bases). The CDR3 is 15 residues long. Trimming took off 6 bases at V and 0 bases at J, with 9 bases between the two ends. In germline, CDR1 is SNHLY, CDR2 FYNNEI. The CDR3 coding sequence is TGTGCCAGCAGCGGGGGTAGCTCCTATAATTCACCCCTCCACTTT. Protein sequence: CASSGGSSYNSPLHF.

This chain uses TRBV7-8 with TRBJ1-3; unclear D gene. V lost 8 bases and J lost 1, with 15 bases in between. The CDR3 has 15 residues. Per germline, CDR1 SGHVS and CDR2 FQNEAQ. CDR3 DNA: TGTGCCAGCTCAGCTTACCGGGATTCTGGAAACACCATATATTTT. It translates to CASSAYRDSGNTIYF.

The rearrangement uses TRBV13 and TRBJ2-3; 10 bases fit TRBD2. V trimming: 0 bases; J trimming: 2 bases; junction bases outside the gene matches: 11. CDR3 size: 19 residues. Germline V gene data show CDR1 as PRHDT and CDR2 as FYEKMQ (reference sequence). The CDR3 sequence is CASSLGPPGTSANTDTQYF. The CDR3, as DNA: TGTGCCAGCAGCTTAGGCCCCCCCGGGACTAGCGCCAACACAGATACGCAGTATTTT.

V usage is TRBV5-1 and J usage is TRBJ1-4; weak D call: TRBD1 (5 bases). V shed 3 bases and J shed 8 bases, with 14 bases lying between them. Germline CDR1 is SGHRS and CDR2 is YFSETQ. There are 14 residues in the CDR3. The CDR3 sequence is CASSWGVDREKLFF. The CDR3 DNA reads TGCGCCAGCAGCTGGGGGGTAGACAGAGAAAAACTGTTTTTT.

The gene calls are TRBV29-1 and TRBJ2-1, with 10 bases aligning to TRBD2. Germline V gene data show CDR1 as SQVTM and CDR2 as ANQGSEA. The CDR3 contains 14 residues. The junction had 9 bases not matched to a gene; V was cut back by 8 bases and J by 5 bases. CDR3: CSSKSSGGNNEQFF. CDR3 sequence (DNA): TGCAGCTCGAAGTCTAGCGGGGGTAACAATGAGCAGTTCTTC.

The count of this clone is one. This chain joins TRBV10-3 and TRBJ2-7; TRBD2 matches at 7 bases. The V gene's germline CDR1 is ENHRY and CDR2 SYGVKD. The length of the CDR3 is 13 residues. The junction had 6 bases not matched to a gene; V was cut back by 3 bases and J by 7 bases. CDR3 protein: CAISDTSEYEQYF. For the CDR3, the DNA is TGTGCCATCAGTGATACTAGCGAGTATGAGCAGTACTTC.

The chain carries TRBV7-2 and TRBJ1-2; the D gene is possibly TRBD1 (6 bases). The germline V gene encodes CDR1 SGHTA and CDR2 FQGNSA. The CDR3 consists of 16 residues. V was cut by 7 bases and J by 6 bases, with 24 bases left in between. For the CDR3, the DNA is TGTGCCAGCACCAAACGGGTGGGGGGCGCGGGTGATGGCTACACCTTC. Translated, it gives CASTKRVGGAGDGYTF.

There are a few counts of this clone. The chain links TRBV14 to TRBJ2-2; 7 bases line up with TRBD1. Germline CDR1 and CDR2: SGHDN and FVKESK. Trimming at V came to 4 bases and at J to 4 bases, leaving 9 bases not matched to a gene. This CDR3 contains 16 residues. CDR3 amino acids: CASSRGTVRGTGELFF. CDR3 sequence (DNA): TGTGCCAGCAGCCGTGGGACAGTTCGGGGCACCGGGGAGCTGTTTTTT. The full variable domain, rest sourced from reference TRBV14 and TRBJ2-2, is EAGVTQFPSHSVIEKGQTVTLRCDPISGHDNLYWYRRVMGKEIKFLLHFVKESKQDESGMPNNRFLAERTGGTYSTLKVQPAELEDSGVYFCASSRGTVRGTGELFFGEGSRLTVL.

V and J are TRBV7-9 and TRBJ2-3, with 8 nucleotides matching TRBD2. With 4 bases clipped from V and 2 bases from J, the junction kept 5 bases outside the gene matches. The CDR3 has 15 residues. CDR1 is SEHNR, CDR2 FQNEAQ, per germline (reference sequence). This chain's CDR3 is CASSSTSGYTDTQYF. CDR3 DNA sequence: TGTGCCAGCAGCTCAACTAGCGGCTACACAGATACGCAGTATTTT.

The V call is TRBV30, the J call TRBJ1-4; D not resolved. CDR1 and CDR2 (germline): GTSNPN, SVGIG (reference sequence). V was clipped by 1 base and J by 7 bases, with 16 bases between them. The CDR3 loop spans 15 amino acids. Here the CDR3 DNA reads TGTGCCTGGAGTGCTTCATCACTTTGGGGTGAAAAACTGTTTTTT. Residues: CAWSASSLWGEKLFF.

Here the CDR3 reads CASSFWQKARKAGELFF. The CDR3 nucleotides read TGTGCCAGCAGCTTTTGGCAAAAAGCCAGAAAGGCCGGGGAGCTGTTTTTT. The rearrangement joins TRBV7-9 to TRBJ2-2, with no clear D. The CDR3 has 17 amino acids. Germline V lookup: CDR1 SEHNR, CDR2 FQNEAQ (reference sequence). V was cut by 3 bases and J by 6 bases, with 20 bases left in between.